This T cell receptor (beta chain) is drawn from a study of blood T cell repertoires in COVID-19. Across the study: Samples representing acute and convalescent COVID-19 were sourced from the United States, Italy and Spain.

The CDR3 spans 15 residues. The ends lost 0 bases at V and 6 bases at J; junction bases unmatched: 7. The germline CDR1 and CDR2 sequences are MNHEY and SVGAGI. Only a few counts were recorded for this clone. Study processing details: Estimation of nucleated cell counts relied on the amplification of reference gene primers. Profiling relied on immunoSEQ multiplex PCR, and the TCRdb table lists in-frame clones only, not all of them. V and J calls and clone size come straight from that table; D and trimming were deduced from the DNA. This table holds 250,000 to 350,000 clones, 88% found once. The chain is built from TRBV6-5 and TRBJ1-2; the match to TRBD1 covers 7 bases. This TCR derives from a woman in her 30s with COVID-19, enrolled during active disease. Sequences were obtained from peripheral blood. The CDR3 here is CASSYSRGQGNGYTF. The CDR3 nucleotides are TGTGCCAGCAGTTACTCGAGGGGGCAAGGGAATGGCTACACCTTC.